The clone carrying this T cell receptor beta chain was seen more than once but under ten times. As yet, its antigen is unknown. Disease in donors with ophthalmopathy had moderate-to-severe activity, CAS ≥3, NOSPECS ≥4 and under 3 months' duration. The data stem from a study of Graves' ophthalmopathy and Graves' hyperthyroidism. Using RNA transcripts, the TCR beta CDR3 regions were amplified. Second-round multiplex PCR followed a first-round RT-PCR using HTBI primers. TCRdb fed the multiplex PCR reads into MiXCR, producing one record per CDR3 protein. This table holds roughly 480,000 distinct CDR3 sequences, over 13% found once. Regarding the study as a whole: Discriminating ophthalmopathy from stable hyperthyroidism, a 13-signature model attained a sensitivity of about 90% and a specificity of 81.08%. Among expanded thyroid clonotypes above 0.001 frequency, most also occurred in blood. The study's model predicted ophthalmopathy progression at 70.59% sensitivity and 72% to 85% specificity.

The CDR3 totals 14 residues. V dropped 6 bases and J dropped 6 bases, with 17 bases sitting between them. Per germline, CDR1 LNHDA and CDR2 SQIVND (reference sequence). Specimen: blood. This chain connects TRBV19 to TRBJ1-1; weak D call: TRBD1 (6 bases). This receptor was identified in a woman in her twenties or thirties with Graves' ophthalmopathy. The CDR3 bases are TGTGCCAGTAGCCAACAGGGTGTTGTTCCTGAAGCTTTCTTT. As protein: CASSQQGVVPEAFF.